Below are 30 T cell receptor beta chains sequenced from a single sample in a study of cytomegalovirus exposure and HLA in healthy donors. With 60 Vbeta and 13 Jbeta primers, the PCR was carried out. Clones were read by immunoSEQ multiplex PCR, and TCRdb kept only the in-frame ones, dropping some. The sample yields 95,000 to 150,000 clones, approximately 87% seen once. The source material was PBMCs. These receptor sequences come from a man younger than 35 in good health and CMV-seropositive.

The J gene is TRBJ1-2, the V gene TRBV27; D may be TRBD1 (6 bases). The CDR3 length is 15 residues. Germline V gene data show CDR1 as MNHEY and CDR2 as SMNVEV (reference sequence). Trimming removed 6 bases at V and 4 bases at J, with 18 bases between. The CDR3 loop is CASSVGGPNPYGYTF. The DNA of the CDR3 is TGTGCCAGCAGCGTCGGGGGGCCAAACCCCTATGGCTACACCTTC.

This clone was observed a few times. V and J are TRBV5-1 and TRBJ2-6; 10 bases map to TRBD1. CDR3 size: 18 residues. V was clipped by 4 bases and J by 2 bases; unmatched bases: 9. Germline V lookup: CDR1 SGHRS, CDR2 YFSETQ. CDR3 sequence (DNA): TGCGCCAGCAGCAAAGAGGGACAGGGGACGCCTGGGGCCAACGTCCTGACTTTC. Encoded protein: CASSKEGQGTPGANVLTF.

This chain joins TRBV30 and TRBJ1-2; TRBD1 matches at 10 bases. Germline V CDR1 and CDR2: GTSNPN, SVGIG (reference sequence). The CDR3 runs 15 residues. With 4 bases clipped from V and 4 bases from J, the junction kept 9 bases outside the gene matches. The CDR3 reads CAWTFRGQGVYGYTF. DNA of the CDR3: TGTGCCTGGACCTTTAGAGGACAGGGGGTCTATGGCTACACCTTC.

For the CDR3, the DNA is TGTGCCAGCAGCTTGAGGACAGGGGACCCCCGCTATGGCTACACCTTC. This translates into CASSLRTGDPRYGYTF. The J gene is TRBJ1-2, the V gene TRBV5-6; 9 bases are a match to TRBD1. V trimming: 1 base; J trimming: 4 bases; junction bases outside the gene matches: 8. Germline values: CDR1 SGHDT, CDR2 YYEEEE. The CDR3 has 16 residues.

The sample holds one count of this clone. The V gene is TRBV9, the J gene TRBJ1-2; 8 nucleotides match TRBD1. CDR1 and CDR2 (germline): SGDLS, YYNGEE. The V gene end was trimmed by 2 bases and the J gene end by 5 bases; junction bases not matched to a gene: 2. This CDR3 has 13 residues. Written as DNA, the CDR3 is TGTGCCAGCAGCGTCGGACAGGGTTATGGCTACACCTTC. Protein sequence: CASSVGQGYGYTF.

The CDR3 is CASSITHNSGETQYF. The DNA for the CDR3 is TGTGCCAGTAGTATTACGCATAACTCGGGAGAGACCCAGTACTTC. This chain links TRBV19 with TRBJ2-5, with unresolved D. There are 15 residues in the CDR3. CDR1 LNHDA and CDR2 SQIVND come from the germline V gene (reference sequence). Trimming pared 3 bases from V and 4 bases from J, leaving 15 bases between.

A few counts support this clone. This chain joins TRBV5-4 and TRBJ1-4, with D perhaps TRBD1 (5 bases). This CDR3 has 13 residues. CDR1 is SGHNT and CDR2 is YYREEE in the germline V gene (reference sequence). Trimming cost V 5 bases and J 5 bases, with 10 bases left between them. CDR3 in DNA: TGTGCCAGCAGAACGACAGACAATGAAAAACTGTTTTTT. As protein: CASRTTDNEKLFF.

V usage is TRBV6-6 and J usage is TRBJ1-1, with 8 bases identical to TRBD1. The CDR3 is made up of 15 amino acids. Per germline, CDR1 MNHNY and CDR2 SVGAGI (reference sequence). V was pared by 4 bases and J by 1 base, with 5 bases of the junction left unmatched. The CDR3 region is CASSSGGAGNTEAFF. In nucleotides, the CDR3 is TGTGCCAGCAGTTCAGGGGGCGCGGGGAACACTGAAGCTTTCTTT.

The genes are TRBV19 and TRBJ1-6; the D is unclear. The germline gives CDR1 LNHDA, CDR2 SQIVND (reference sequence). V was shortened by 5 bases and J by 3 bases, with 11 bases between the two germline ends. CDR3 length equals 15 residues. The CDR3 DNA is TGTGCCAGTAGTGTCGGGAGGGACTATAATTCACCCCTCCACTTT. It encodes CASSVGRDYNSPLHF. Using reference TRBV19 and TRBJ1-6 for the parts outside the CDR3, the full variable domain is DGGITQSPKYLFRKEGQNVTLSCEQNLNHDAMYWYRQDPGQGLRLIYYSQIVNDFQKGDIAEGYSVSREKKESFPLTVTSAQKNPTAFYLCASSVGRDYNSPLHFGNGTRLTVT.

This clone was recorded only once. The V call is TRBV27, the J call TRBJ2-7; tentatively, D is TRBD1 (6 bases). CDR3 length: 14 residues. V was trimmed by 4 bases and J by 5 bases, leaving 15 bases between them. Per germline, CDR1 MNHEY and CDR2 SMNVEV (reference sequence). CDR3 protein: CASSSGASPNEQYF. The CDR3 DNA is TGTGCCAGCAGTTCAGGGGCAAGTCCCAACGAGCAGTACTTC.

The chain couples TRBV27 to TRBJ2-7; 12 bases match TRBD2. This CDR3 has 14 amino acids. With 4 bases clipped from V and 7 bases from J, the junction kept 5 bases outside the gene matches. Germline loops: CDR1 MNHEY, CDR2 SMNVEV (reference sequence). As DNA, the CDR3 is TGTGCCAGCAGTTCGACTAGCGGGGGAGATGAGCAGTACTTC. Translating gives CASSSTSGGDEQYF.

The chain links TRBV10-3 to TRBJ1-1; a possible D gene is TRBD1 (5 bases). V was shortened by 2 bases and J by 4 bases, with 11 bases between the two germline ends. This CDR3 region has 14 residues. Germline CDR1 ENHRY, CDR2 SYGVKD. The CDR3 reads CAISEAGPATEAFF. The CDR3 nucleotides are TGTGCCATCAGTGAGGCAGGGCCGGCCACTGAAGCTTTCTTT.

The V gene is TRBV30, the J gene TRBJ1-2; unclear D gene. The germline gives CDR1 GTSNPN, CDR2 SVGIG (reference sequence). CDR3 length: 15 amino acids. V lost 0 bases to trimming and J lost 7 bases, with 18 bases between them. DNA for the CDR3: TGTGCCTGGAGTGTAAAGGGTAAACGGGAGTTTGGCTACACCTTC. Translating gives CAWSVKGKREFGYTF.

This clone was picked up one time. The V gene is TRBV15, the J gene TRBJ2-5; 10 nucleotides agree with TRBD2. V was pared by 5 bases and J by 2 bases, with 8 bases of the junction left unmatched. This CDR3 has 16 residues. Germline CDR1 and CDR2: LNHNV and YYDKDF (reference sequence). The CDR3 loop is CATSEGASGGQETQYF. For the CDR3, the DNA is TGTGCCACCAGCGAAGGGGCTAGCGGGGGACAAGAGACCCAGTACTTC. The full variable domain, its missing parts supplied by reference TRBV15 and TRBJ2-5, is DAMVIQNPRYQVTQFGKPVTLSCSQTLNHNVMYWYQQKSSQAPKLLFHYYDKDFNNEADTPDNFQSRRPNTSFCFLDIRSPGLGDTAMYLCATSEGASGGQETQYFGPGTRLLVL.

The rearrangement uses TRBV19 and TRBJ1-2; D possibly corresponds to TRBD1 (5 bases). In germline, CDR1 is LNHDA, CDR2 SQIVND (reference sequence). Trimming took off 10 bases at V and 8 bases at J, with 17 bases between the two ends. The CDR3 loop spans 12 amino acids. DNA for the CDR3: TGTGCCATCTGGGAGGGGAAAGGCGGCTACACCTTC. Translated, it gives CAIWEGKGGYTF.

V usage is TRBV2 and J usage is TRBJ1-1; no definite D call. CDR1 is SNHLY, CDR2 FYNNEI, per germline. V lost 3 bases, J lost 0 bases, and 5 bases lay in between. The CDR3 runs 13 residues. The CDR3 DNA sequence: TGTGCCAGCAGTGAGGAGGTGAACACTGAAGCTTTCTTT. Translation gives CASSEEVNTEAFF.

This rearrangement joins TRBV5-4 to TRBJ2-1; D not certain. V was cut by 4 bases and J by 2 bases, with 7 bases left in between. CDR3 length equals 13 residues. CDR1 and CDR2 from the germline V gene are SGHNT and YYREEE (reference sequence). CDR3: CASSTLAYNEQFF. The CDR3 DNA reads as TGTGCCAGCAGCACGCTAGCCTACAATGAGCAGTTCTTC.

CDR3 residues: CASSGTGAFF. The CDR3 DNA follows: TGTGCCAGCAGTGGTACAGGCGCTTTCTTT. V and J are TRBV6-1 and TRBJ1-1; perhaps TRBD1 as D (5 bases). V shed 4 bases and J shed 11 bases, with 8 bases lying between them. This CDR3 has 10 amino acids. CDR1 is MNHNS and CDR2 is SASEGT in the germline V gene.

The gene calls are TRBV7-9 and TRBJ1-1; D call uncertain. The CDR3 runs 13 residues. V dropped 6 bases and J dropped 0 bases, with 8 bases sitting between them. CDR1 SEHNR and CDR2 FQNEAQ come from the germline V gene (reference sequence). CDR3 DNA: TGTGCCAGCAGTCCCAGGATGAACACTGAAGCTTTCTTT. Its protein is CASSPRMNTEAFF.

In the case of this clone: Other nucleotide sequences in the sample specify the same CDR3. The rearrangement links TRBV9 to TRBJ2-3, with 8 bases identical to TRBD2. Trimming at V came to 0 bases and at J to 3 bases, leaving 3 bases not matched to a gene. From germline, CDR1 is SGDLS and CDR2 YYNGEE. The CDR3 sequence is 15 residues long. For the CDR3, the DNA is TGTGCCAGCAGCGTAGCGGGGGGGGGAACAGATACGCAGTATTTT. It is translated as CASSVAGGGTDTQYF.

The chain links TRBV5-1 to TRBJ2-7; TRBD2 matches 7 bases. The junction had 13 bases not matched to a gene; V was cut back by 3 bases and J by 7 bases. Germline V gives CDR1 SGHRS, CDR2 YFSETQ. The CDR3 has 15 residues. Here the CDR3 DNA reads TGCGCCAGCAGCTGGGGGGGTTCTAGCCTGGGGGAGCAGTACTTC. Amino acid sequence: CASSWGGSSLGEQYF.

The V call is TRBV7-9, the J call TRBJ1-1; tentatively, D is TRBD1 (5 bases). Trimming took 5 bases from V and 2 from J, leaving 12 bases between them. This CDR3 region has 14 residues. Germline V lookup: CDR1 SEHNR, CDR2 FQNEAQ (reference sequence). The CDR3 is CASSEDGGNTEAFF. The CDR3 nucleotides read TGTGCCAGCAGCGAAGACGGGGGTAACACTGAAGCTTTCTTT. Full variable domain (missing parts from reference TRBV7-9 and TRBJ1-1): DTGVSQNPRHKITKRGQNVTFRCDPISEHNRLYWYRQTLGQGPEFLTYFQNEAQLEKSRLLSDRFSAERPKGSFSTLEIQRTEQGDSAMYLCASSEDGGNTEAFFGQGTRLTVV.

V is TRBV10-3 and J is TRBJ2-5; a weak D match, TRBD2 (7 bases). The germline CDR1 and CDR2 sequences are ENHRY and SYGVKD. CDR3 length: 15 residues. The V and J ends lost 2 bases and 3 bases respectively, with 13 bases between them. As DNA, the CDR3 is TGTGCCATCAGTGAGGGAACAGGGAGGGAAGAGACCCAGTACTTC. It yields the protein CAISEGTGREETQYF.

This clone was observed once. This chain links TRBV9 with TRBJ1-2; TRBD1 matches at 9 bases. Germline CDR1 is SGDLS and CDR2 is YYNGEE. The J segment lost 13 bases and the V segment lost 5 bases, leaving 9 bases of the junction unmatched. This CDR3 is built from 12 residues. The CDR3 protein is CASRGTGMSLTF. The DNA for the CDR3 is TGTGCCAGCAGGGGGACAGGGATGTCTCTCACCTTC.

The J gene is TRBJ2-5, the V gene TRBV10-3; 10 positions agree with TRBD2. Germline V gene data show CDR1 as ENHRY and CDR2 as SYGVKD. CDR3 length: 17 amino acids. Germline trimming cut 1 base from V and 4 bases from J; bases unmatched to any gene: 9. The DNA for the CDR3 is TGTGCCATCAGTGAGTTATGGAGCGGGGGGGCCAGAGAGACCCAGTACTTC. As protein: CAISELWSGGARETQYF.

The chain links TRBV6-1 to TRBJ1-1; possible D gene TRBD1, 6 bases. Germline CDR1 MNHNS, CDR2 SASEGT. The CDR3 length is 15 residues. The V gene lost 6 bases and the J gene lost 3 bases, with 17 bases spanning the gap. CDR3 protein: CASRSSGGAYTEAFF. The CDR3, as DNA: TGTGCCAGCAGGTCGAGTGGGGGGGCGTACACTGAAGCTTTCTTT.

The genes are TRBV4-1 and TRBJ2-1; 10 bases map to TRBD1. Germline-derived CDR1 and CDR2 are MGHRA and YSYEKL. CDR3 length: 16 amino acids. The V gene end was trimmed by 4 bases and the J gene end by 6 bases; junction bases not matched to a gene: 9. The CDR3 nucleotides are TGCGCCAGCAGCCCAGACCCAGGGACAGGGGTCAATGAGCAGTTCTTC. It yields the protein CASSPDPGTGVNEQFF.

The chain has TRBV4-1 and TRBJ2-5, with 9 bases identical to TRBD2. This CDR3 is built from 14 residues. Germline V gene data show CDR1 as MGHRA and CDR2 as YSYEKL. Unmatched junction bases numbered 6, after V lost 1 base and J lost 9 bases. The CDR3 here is CASSQGAAGGPQYF. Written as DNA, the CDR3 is TGCGCCAGCAGCCAAGGGGCAGCGGGAGGCCCCCAGTACTTC.

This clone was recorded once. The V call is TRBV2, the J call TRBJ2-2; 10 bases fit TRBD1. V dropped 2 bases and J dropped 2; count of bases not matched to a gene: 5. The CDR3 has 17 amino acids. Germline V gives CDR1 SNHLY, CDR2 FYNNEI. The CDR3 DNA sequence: TGTGCCAGCAGTGAATTAGGGACAGGGGTCAACACCGGGGAGCTGTTTTTT. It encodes CASSELGTGVNTGELFF.

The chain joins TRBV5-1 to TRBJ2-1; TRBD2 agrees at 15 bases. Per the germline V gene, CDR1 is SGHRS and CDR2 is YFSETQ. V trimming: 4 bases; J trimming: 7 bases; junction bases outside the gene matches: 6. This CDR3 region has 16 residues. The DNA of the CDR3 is TGCGCCAGCAGCGGACTAGCGGGGGGGCAAAGTAATGAGCAGTTCTTC. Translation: CASSGLAGGQSNEQFF.